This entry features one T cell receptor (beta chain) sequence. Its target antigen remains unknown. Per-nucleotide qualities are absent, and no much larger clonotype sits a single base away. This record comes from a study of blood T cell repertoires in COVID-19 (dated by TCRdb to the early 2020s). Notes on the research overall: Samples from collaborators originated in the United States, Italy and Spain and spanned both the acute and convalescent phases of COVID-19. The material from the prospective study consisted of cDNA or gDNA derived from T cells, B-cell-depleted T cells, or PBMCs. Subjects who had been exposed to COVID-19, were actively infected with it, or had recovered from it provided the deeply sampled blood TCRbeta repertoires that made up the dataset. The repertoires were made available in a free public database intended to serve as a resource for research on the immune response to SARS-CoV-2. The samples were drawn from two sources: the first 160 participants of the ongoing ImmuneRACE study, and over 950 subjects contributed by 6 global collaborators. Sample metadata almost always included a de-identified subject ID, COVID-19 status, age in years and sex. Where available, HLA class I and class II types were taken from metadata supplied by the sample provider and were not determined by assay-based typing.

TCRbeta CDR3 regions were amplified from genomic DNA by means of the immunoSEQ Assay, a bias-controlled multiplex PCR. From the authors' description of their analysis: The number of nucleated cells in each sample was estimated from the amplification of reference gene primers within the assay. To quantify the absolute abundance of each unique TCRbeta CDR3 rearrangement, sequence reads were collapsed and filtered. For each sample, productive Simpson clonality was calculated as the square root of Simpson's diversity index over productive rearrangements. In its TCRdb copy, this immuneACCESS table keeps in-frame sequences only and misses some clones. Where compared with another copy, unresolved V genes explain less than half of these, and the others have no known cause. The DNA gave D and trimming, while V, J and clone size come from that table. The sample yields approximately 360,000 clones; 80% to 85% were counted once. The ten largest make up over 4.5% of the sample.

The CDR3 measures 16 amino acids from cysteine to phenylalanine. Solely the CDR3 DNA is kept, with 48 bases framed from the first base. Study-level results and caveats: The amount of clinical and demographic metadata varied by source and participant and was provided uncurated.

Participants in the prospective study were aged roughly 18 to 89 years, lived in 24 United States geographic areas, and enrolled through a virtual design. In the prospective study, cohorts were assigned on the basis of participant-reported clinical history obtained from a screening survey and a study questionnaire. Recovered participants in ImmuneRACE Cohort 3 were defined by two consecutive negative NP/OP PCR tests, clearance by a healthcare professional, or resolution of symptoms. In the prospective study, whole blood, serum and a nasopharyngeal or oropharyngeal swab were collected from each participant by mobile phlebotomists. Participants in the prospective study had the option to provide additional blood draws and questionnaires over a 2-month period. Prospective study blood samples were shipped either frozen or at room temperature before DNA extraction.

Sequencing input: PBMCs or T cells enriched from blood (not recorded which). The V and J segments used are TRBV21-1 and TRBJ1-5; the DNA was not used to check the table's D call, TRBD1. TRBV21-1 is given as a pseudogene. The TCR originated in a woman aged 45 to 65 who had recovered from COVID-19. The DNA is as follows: TGTGCCAGCAGCAAAGCATTCGACAAGAAAGATCAGCCCCAGCATTTT. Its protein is CASSKAFDKKDQPQHF.